These T cell receptor beta chains were read from a single sample in a study of T cells expressing NK-cell markers. No DNA is given; TCRdb re-called the 5' RACE reads and lists each CDR3 protein once. The sample totals approximately 420,000 distinct CDR3 sequences; its top ten clones hold roughly 10%. Sequencing input: blood T cells: a sorted CD56 or NKG2C T cell subset, CD4+ or CD8+ T cells, or bulk PBMC T cells (not recorded which). Source of these receptors: a woman between 45 and 60 years old in good health. The CDR3 runs from the conserved cysteine through the conserved F or W. The order of the fields is J gene, V gene, CDR3 protein.

J: TRBJ1-1
V: TRBV25-1
CDR3: CASSAGDMAFF

J: TRBJ1-2
V: TRBV9
CDR3: CASSVEDKRSYGYTF

J: TRBJ2-1
V: TRBV20-1
CDR3: CSASPRTGVDEQFF

J: TRBJ2-2
V: TRBV4-1
CDR3: CASSQVRAGELFF

J: TRBJ2-5
V: TRBV6-1
CDR3: CASRPSGRALETQYF

J: TRBJ2-5
V: TRBV10-3
CDR3: CAISEAGTPQYF

J: TRBJ2-2
V: TRBV7-6
CDR3: CASAAYPPGGPGELFF

J: TRBJ1-5
V: TRBV30
CDR3: CAWSVRQGTQPQHF

J: TRBJ2-7
V: TRBV12-3/TRBV12-4
CDR3: CASSLRIIGNEQYF

J: TRBJ2-7
V: TRBV12-3/TRBV12-4
CDR3: CASRQTSGRNYEQYF

J: TRBJ2-1
V: TRBV13
CDR3: CASSSRGSINEQFF

J: TRBJ2-2
V: TRBV5-1
CDR3: CACSSRVTDKGFPGELFF

J: TRBJ2-7
V: TRBV20-1
CDR3: CSVRLASTYEQYF

J: TRBJ2-3
V: TRBV7-9
CDR3: CASGRETGTDTQYF

J: TRBJ2-7
V: TRBV12-3/TRBV12-4
CDR3: CASSPQTSGALYEQYF

J: TRBJ2-1
V: TRBV6-2/TRBV6-3
CDR3: CASSYSQTGGVHYNEQFF

J: TRBJ1-2
V: TRBV5-1
CDR3: CASSLKGENGYTF

J: TRBJ1-1
V: TRBV6-5
CDR3: CASSPQWNTEAFF

J: TRBJ2-5
V: TRBV6-2/TRBV6-3
CDR3: CASSYLFAGVAETQYF

J: TRBJ2-7
V: TRBV4-1
CDR3: CASSHPDLSYEQYF

J: TRBJ1-1
V: TRBV29-1
CDR3: CSATRVGNTEAFF

J: TRBJ1-2
V: TRBV6-5
CDR3: CASSTTGGQGYTF

J: TRBJ2-5
V: TRBV20-1
CDR3: CSARDQRTGEETQYF

J: TRBJ2-3
V: TRBV12-3/TRBV12-4
CDR3: CASGVTSAGTDTQYF